This TCR beta chain was observed in a study of blood T cell repertoires in COVID-19. Original data processing: Cell counts per sample came from amplifying reference gene primers. Here immunoSEQ multiplex PCR was the method, and the copy in TCRdb shows in-frame clones only, minus some. From that table come the V and J calls and clone size; the DNA was used to work out D and trimming. This table has about 90,000 clones, 81% appearing once. Germline trimming cut 3 bases from V and 5 bases from J; bases unmatched to any gene: 5. Germline lookup yields CDR1 SGDLS and CDR2 YYNGEE. The CDR3 is 16 residues long.

This chain uses TRBV9 with TRBJ2-3, with TRBD2 identical over 14 bases. The receptor's source is a man older than 75 with active or convalescent COVID-19. Input material: peripheral blood. DNA for the CDR3: TGTGCCAGCAGCGCAACCGGACTAGCGGGGGGAGATACGCAGTATTTT. It is translated as CASSATGLAGGDTQYF. Supplemented by reference TRBV9 and TRBJ2-3, the full variable domain reads DSGVTQTPKHLITATGQRVTLRCSPRSGDLSVYWYQQSLDQGLQFLIQYYNGEERAKGNILERFSAQQFPDLHSELNLSSLELGDSALYFCASSATGLAGGDTQYFGPGTRLTVL.